This T cell receptor (beta chain) was sequenced during a study of glioma-infiltrating T cells. This clonotype was seen ten or more times. TCR alpha and beta CDR3 regions were amplified from RNA using iRepertoire nested multiplex PCR. TCRdb ran MiXCR on the multiplex PCR reads and lists one entry per CDR3 protein. The top ten clones hold around 20% of a sample with about 200,000 distinct CDR3 sequences, around 32% of them seen once. V was clipped by 7 bases and J by 2 bases, with 12 bases between them. The germline V gene encodes CDR1 MDHEN and CDR2 SYDVKM. The CDR3 has 14 amino acids. Sample: glioma tissue, nonneoplastic brain tissue, or PBMCs (not recorded which). J is TRBJ2-1 and V is TRBV28; no reliable D call. The receptor was isolated from a human donor with low-grade glioma or glioblastoma, undergoing nonglioma brain surgery, or in good health (not recorded which). In nucleotides, the CDR3 is TGTGCCAGCACTCCCGCGTATCCCTACAATGAGCAGTTCTTC. This gives the protein CASTPAYPYNEQFF.